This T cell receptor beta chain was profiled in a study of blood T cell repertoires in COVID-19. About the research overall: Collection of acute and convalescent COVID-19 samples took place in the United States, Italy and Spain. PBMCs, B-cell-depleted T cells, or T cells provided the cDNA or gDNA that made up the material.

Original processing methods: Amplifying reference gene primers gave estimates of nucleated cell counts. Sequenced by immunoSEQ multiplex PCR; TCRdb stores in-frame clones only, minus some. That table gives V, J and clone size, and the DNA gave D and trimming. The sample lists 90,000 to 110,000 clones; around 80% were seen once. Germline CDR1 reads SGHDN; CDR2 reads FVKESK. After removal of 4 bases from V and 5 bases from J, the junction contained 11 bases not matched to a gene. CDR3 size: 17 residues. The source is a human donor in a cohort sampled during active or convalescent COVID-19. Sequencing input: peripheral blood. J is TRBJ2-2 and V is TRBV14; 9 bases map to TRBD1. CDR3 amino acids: CASSRFLGTGYTGELFF. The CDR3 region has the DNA TGTGCCAGCAGCCGCTTTCTCGGGACAGGGTATACCGGGGAGCTGTTTTTT. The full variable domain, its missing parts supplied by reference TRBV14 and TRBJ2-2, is EAGVTQFPSHSVIEKGQTVTLRCDPISGHDNLYWYRRVMGKEIKFLLHFVKESKQDESGMPNNRFLAERTGGTYSTLKVQPAELEDSGVYFCASSRFLGTGYTGELFFGEGSRLTVL.